These 19 T cell receptor beta chains share one sample of origin, sequenced in a study of shared clonotypes between healthy human individuals. Sequencing was performed with immunoSEQ multiplex PCR; in TCRdb, only in-frame clones are kept and a portion is missing. The table has 2 million to 2.5 million clones, just under 95% seen once. Source material: naive CD4+ T cells from PBMCs. Indicated subset: CD45RA+ positively selected. These receptors all stem from a young man in good health. Some clones in this sample may be carry-over from other donors' samples.

CDR3 DNA: TGTGCCAGCAGTTTATTAAAGTCGAGTTTCGAGCAGTACTTC. It codes for CASSLLKSSFEQYF. The J gene is TRBJ2-7, the V gene TRBV28, with D uncertain. Per the germline V gene, CDR1 is MDHEN and CDR2 is SYDVKM. The CDR3 sequence is 14 residues long. Deletions cut 1 base from V and 6 bases from J, with 13 bases between.

The V and J genes are TRBV7-8 and TRBJ2-3; TRBD2 might be the D (5 bases). The V gene's germline CDR1 is SGHVS and CDR2 FQNEAQ. This CDR3 is built from 16 residues. Between the trimmed V and J ends, which lost 5 bases and 5 bases, there was a span of 20 bases. CDR3 region: CASSPESGLGGDTQYF. CDR3 DNA sequence: TGTGCCAGCAGCCCAGAGAGTGGACTCGGTGGAGATACGCAGTATTTT.

A word on this clone: This CDR3 is also generated by other DNA sequences in the sample. The chain couples TRBV5-1 to TRBJ2-7; tentatively, D is TRBD2 (7 bases). With 5 bases removed from V and 2 bases from J, the gap between germline ends came to 14 bases. The V gene's germline CDR1 is SGHRS and CDR2 YFSETQ. The CDR3 sequence is 14 residues long. In nucleotides, the CDR3 is TGCGCCAGCAGTTCTAGGGGGGGTCCCTACGAGCAGTACTTC. Amino acid sequence: CASSSRGGPYEQYF. The full variable domain, rest sourced from reference TRBV5-1 and TRBJ2-7, is KAGVTQTPRYLIKTRGQQVTLSCSPISGHRSVSWYQQTPGQGLQFLFEYFSETQRNKGNFPGRFSGRQFSNSRSEMNVSTLELGDSALYLCASSSRGGPYEQYFGPGTRLTVT.

The chain is built from TRBV5-6 and TRBJ2-1; 10 positions agree with TRBD2. The CDR3 sequence is 16 residues long. Losses at the gene ends were 4 bases for V and 8 bases for J; bases not matched to a gene: 12. CDR1 and CDR2 from the germline V gene are SGHDT and YYEEEE. The CDR3 region has the DNA TGTGCCAGCAGCATAACTAGCGGGATATCCAGGGATGAGCAGTTCTTC. Translating gives CASSITSGISRDEQFF.

The chain links TRBV6-6 to TRBJ1-5; a weak D match, TRBD1 (6 bases). The V end lost 7 bases, the J end lost 6 bases, and 13 bases lay between the germline ends. Germline V gene lookup returns CDR1 MNHNY and CDR2 SVGAGI (reference sequence). CDR3 length: 13 residues. In DNA form, the CDR3 reads TGTGCCAGCACCATAGGGGGAGGTCAGCCCCAGCATTTT. It yields the protein CASTIGGGQPQHF.

The chain combines TRBV2 with TRBJ1-2, with 9 bases aligning to TRBD1. J lost 3 bases, V lost 3 bases, and 5 bases had no gene match. CDR3 length equals 15 residues. Germline-derived CDR1 and CDR2 are SNHLY and FYNNEI. CDR3 residues: CASSEDRGAYYGYTF. Here the CDR3 DNA reads TGTGCCAGCAGTGAGGACAGGGGAGCATACTATGGCTACACCTTC.

This chain uses TRBV5-1 with TRBJ2-3; 8 bases align to TRBD2. The trim removed 0 bases at V and 3 bases at J, leaving 6 bases unmatched. CDR1 SGHRS and CDR2 YFSETQ come from the germline V gene. CDR3 length: 16 residues. The CDR3, as DNA: TGCGCCAGCAGCTTGGGGCGACTAGCGTATACAGATACGCAGTATTTT. Translating gives CASSLGRLAYTDTQYF.

As for this clone: The junction differs from germline at one of its ends, possibly a read error. The chain carries TRBV7-3 and TRBJ2-5, with 10 bases that match TRBD1. Germline CDR1 is SGHTA and CDR2 is FQGTGA. This CDR3 region has 14 residues. DNA for the CDR3: TGCGCCAGCAGCCAACGACAGGGGGCGGAGACCCAGTACTTC. The encoded protein is CASSQRQGAETQYF.

This sequence joins TRBV10-3 and TRBJ2-5, with a possible D match to TRBD1 (6 bases). Deletions cut 5 bases from V and 4 bases from J, with 11 bases between. The CDR3 covers 13 residues. From germline, CDR1 is ENHRY and CDR2 SYGVKD. Here the CDR3 DNA reads TGTGCCATCAGTTCCGGGACACTAGAGACCCAGTACTTC. Residues: CAISSGTLETQYF.

Note on this clone: This sample includes further DNA sequences coding for the same CDR3. The chain links TRBV7-3 to TRBJ2-1, with no clear D. The CDR3 totals 12 residues. Germline CDR1 reads SGHTA; CDR2 reads FQGTGA. Trimming cost V 1 base and J 7 bases, with 5 bases left between them. This CDR3 reads CASSLMGNEQFF. The CDR3 DNA reads as TGTGCCAGCAGCTTAATGGGTAATGAGCAGTTCTTC. Supplemented by reference TRBV7-3 and TRBJ2-1, the full variable domain reads GAGVSQTPSNKVTEKGKYVELRCDPISGHTALYWYRQSLGQGPEFLIYFQGTGAADDSGLPNDRFFAVRPEGSVSTLKIQRTERGDSAVYLCASSLMGNEQFFGPGTRLTVL.

The chain recombines TRBV7-9 with TRBJ2-2; D unresolved. CDR3 size: 14 residues. V lost 11 bases, J lost 0 bases, and 13 bases lay in between. In germline, CDR1 is SEHNR, CDR2 FQNEAQ (reference sequence). This CDR3 is CAARLGTNTGELFF. DNA of the CDR3: TGTGCCGCCCGGTTGGGTACGAACACCGGGGAGCTGTTTTTT.

A note on this clone: Other DNA sequences in the same sample also yield this CDR3. The V gene is TRBV18, the J gene TRBJ2-7; D uncertain. This CDR3 has 14 amino acids. CDR1 is KGHSH and CDR2 is LQKENI in the germline V gene. The ends were cut back, 2 bases at V and 0 bases at J, with 8 bases in the middle. The CDR3 reads CASSPGAGSYEQYF. In nucleotides, the CDR3 is TGTGCCAGCTCACCAGGTGCCGGCTCCTACGAGCAGTACTTC.

The chain's CDR3 is CASRPGTNTGELFF. CDR3 nucleotides: TGTGCCAGCAGGCCAGGCACGAACACCGGGGAGCTGTTTTTT. The V gene is TRBV27, the J gene TRBJ2-2; the D is unclear. V shed 6 bases and J shed 0 bases, with 8 bases lying between them. Germline CDR1 is MNHEY and CDR2 is SMNVEV (reference sequence). The CDR3 consists of 14 residues.

The genes are TRBV4-3 and TRBJ2-7, with D possibly being TRBD1 (6 bases). Trimming cost V 3 bases and J 2 bases, with 11 bases left between them. This CDR3 region has 14 residues. Germline V gene sequence: CDR1 LGHNA, CDR2 YSLEER. CDR3 DNA sequence: TGCGCCAGCAGCCAGGAACAGGGTACCTACGAGCAGTACTTC. Translating gives CASSQEQGTYEQYF.

A single count supports this clone. Other DNA sequences of this sample code for an identical CDR3. The rearrangement links TRBV28 to TRBJ1-5; 8 positions agree with TRBD1. CDR3 length: 14 amino acids. Germline values: CDR1 MDHEN, CDR2 SYDVKM. V dropped 4 bases and J dropped 4; count of bases not matched to a gene: 3. CDR3 sequence (DNA): TGTGCCAGCAGTTCGGACAGGGTAAATCAGCCCCAGCATTTT. Its translation is CASSSDRVNQPQHF.

CDR3 protein: CASSLGQLVHEKLFF. CDR3 bases: TGTGCCAGCAGCCTGGGACAGCTCGTCCATGAAAAACTGTTTTTT. The chain employs TRBV7-3 and TRBJ1-4; TRBD1 aligns across 7 bases. Germline CDR1 is SGHTA and CDR2 is FQGTGA. The J segment lost 6 bases and the V segment lost 5 bases, leaving 9 bases of the junction unmatched. This CDR3 comprises 15 residues. The entire variable domain, with the rest obtained from reference TRBV7-3 and TRBJ1-4, is as follows: GAGVSQTPSNKVTEKGKYVELRCDPISGHTALYWYRQSLGQGPEFLIYFQGTGAADDSGLPNDRFFAVRPEGSVSTLKIQRTERGDSAVYLCASSLGQLVHEKLFFGSGTQLSVL.

V usage is TRBV12-5 and J usage is TRBJ2-5; D might be TRBD1 or TRBD2, each matching 5 bases. Trimming took off 8 bases at V and 3 bases at J, with 16 bases between the two ends. The CDR3 length is 14 residues. The V gene's germline CDR1 is LGHNT and CDR2 FRNRAP. CDR3 residues: CASPVGEGKETQYF. CDR3 sequence (DNA): TGTGCTAGTCCGGTCGGTGAGGGGAAAGAGACCCAGTACTTC.

V usage is TRBV5-4 and J usage is TRBJ2-7, with D hard to call. This CDR3 comprises 14 residues. V lost 3 bases and J 1 base, leaving 11 bases between the germline ends. Per the germline V gene, CDR1 is SGHNT and CDR2 is YYREEE (reference sequence). CDR3 protein: CASSSEAPSYEQYF. The DNA for the CDR3 is TGTGCCAGCAGCTCTGAGGCCCCTTCCTACGAGCAGTACTTC.

The V call is TRBV7-9, the J call TRBJ1-6; possibly TRBD1 for D (5 bases). Germline V gene sequence: CDR1 SEHNR, CDR2 FQNEAQ (reference sequence). This CDR3 region has 13 residues. The ends were cut back, 10 bases at V and 14 bases at J, with 21 bases in the middle. CDR3 DNA sequence: TGTGCCATGGGGGGGAGCCAAATGGGGACCCTCCACTTT. Amino acids: CAMGGSQMGTLHF.